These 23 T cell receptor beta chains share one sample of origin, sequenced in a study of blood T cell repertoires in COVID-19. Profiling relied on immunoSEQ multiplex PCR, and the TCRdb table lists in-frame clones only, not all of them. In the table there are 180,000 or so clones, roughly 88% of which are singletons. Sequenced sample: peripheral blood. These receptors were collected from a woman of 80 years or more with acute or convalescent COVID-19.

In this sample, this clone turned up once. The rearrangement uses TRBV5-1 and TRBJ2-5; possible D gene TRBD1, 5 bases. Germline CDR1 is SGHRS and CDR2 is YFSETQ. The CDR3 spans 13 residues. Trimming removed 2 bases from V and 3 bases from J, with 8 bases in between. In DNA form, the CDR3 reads TGCGCCAGCAGCTTCGCGACAGAAGAGACCCAGTACTTC. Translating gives CASSFATEETQYF.

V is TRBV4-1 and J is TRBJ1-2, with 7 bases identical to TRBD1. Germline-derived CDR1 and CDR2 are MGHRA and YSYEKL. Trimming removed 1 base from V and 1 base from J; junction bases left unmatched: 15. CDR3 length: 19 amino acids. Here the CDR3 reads CASSQVRGVTTKNNYGYTF. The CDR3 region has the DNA TGCGCCAGCAGCCAAGTCAGGGGGGTAACGACGAAAAATAACTATGGCTACACCTTC.

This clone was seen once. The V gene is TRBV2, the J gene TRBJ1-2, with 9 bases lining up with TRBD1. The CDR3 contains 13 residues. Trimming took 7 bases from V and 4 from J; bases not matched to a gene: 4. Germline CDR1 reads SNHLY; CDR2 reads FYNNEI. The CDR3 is CASNPGQGYGYTF. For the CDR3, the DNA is TGTGCCAGCAACCCGGGACAGGGCTATGGCTACACCTTC.

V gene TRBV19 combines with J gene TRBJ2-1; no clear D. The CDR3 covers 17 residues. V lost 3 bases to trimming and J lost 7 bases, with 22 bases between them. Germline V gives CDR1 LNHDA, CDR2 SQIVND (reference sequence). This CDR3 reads CASSISSSERSRNEQFF. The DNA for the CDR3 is TGTGCCAGTAGTATTTCGTCCAGCGAAAGATCCCGGAATGAGCAGTTCTTC.

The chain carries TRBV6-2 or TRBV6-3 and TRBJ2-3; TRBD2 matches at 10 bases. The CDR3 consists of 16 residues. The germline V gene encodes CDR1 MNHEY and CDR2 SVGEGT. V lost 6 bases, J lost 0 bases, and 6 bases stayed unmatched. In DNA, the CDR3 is TGTGCCAGCAGCGATACTAGCGGGACTAGCACAGATACGCAGTATTTT. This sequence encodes CASSDTSGTSTDTQYF.

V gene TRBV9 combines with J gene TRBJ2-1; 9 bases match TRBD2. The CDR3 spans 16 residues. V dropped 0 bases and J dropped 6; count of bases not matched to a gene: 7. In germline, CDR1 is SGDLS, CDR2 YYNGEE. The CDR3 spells CASSVDGGGAFNEQFF. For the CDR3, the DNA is TGTGCCAGCAGCGTAGATGGCGGGGGGGCCTTCAATGAGCAGTTCTTC.

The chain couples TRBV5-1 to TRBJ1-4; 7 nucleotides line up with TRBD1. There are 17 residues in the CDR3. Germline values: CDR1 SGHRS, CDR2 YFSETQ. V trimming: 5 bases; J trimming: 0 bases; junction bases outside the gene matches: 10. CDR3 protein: CASSSGQSHATNEKLFF. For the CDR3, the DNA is TGCGCCAGCAGTTCGGGACAGTCCCATGCAACTAATGAAAAACTGTTTTTT.

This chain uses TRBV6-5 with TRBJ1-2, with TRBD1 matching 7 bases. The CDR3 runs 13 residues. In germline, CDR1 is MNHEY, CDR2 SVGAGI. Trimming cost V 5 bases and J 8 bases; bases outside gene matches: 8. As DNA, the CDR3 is TGTGCCAGCAGTCGAGACAGGGTGATCGGCTACACCTTC. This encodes CASSRDRVIGYTF.

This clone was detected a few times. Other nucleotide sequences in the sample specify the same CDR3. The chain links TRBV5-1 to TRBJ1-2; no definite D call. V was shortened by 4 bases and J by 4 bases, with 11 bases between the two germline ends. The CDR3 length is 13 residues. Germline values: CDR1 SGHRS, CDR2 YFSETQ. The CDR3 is CASSLDGGYGYTF. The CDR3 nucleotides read TGCGCCAGCAGCCTGGACGGAGGCTATGGCTACACCTTC.

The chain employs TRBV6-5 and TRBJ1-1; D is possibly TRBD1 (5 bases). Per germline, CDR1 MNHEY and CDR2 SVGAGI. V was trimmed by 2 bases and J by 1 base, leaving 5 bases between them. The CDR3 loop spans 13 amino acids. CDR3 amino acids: CASSYGQNTEAFF. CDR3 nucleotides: TGTGCCAGCAGTTACGGACAGAACACTGAAGCTTTCTTT.

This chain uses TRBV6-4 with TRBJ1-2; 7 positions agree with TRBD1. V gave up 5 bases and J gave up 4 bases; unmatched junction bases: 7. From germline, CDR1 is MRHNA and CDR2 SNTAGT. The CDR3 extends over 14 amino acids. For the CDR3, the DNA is TGTGCCAGCAGTCCCGAGGGGGCGGGCTATGGCTACACCTTC. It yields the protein CASSPEGAGYGYTF.

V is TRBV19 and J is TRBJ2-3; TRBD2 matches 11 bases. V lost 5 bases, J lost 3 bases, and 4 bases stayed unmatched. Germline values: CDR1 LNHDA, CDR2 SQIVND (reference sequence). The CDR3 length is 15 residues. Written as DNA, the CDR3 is TGTGCCAGTAGTCCTAGACTAGCGGGAACAGATACGCAGTATTTT. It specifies CASSPRLAGTDTQYF.

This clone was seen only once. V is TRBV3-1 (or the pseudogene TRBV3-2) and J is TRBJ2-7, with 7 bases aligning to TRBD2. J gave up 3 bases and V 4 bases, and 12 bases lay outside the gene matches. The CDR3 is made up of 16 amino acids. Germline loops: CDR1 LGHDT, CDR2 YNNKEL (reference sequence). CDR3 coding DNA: TGTGCCAGCAGCCCCCACCCTGCGGGGGTAGTCTACGAGCAGTACTTC. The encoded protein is CASSPHPAGVVYEQYF.

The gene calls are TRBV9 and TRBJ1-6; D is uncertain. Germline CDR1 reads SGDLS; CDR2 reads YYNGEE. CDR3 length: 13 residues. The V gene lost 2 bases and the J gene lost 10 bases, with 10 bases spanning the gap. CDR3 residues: CASSVRIGSPLHF. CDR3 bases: TGTGCCAGCAGCGTGCGGATCGGATCACCCCTCCACTTT.

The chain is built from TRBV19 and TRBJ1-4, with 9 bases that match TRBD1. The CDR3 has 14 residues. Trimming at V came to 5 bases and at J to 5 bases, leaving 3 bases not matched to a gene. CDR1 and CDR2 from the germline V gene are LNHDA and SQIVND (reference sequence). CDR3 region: CASSFGTGNEKLFF. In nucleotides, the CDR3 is TGTGCCAGTAGTTTCGGGACAGGGAATGAAAAACTGTTTTTT.

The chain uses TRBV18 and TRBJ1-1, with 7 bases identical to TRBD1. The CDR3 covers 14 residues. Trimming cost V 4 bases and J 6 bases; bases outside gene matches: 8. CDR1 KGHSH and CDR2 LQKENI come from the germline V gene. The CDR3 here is CASSLATGKSEAFF. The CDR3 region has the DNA TGTGCCAGCTCACTCGCGACAGGGAAATCTGAAGCTTTCTTT.

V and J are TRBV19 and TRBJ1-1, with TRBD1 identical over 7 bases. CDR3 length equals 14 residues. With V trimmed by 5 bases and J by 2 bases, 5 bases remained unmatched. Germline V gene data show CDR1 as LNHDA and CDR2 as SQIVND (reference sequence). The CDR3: CASSVQGSNTEAFF. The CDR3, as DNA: TGTGCCAGTAGTGTACAGGGGAGCAACACTGAAGCTTTCTTT. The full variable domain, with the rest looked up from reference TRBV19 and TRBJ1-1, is DGGITQSPKYLFRKEGQNVTLSCEQNLNHDAMYWYRQDPGQGLRLIYYSQIVNDFQKGDIAEGYSVSREKKESFPLTVTSAQKNPTAFYLCASSVQGSNTEAFFGQGTRLTVV.

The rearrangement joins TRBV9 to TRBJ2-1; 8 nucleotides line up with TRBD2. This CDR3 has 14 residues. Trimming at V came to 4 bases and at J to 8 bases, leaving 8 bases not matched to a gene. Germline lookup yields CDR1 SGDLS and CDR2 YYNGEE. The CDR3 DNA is TGTGCCAGCAGCCCTCGACTAGCGCGGGATGAGCAGTTCTTC. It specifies CASSPRLARDEQFF.

The CDR3 spells CATYRGSDTQYF. The CDR3 DNA reads TGTGCCACATACAGGGGCTCAGATACGCAGTATTTT. The chain has TRBV6-4 and TRBJ2-3; 7 positions agree with TRBD1. V was pared by 10 bases and J by 4 bases, with 5 bases of the junction left unmatched. This CDR3 comprises 12 residues. CDR1 is MRHNA, CDR2 SNTAGT, per germline.

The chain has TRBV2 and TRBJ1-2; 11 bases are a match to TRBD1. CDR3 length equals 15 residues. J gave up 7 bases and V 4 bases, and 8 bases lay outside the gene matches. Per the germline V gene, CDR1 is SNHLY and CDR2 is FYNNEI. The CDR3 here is CASSVIGQGALGYTF. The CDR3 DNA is TGTGCCAGCAGTGTAATTGGACAGGGGGCGCTTGGCTACACCTTC.

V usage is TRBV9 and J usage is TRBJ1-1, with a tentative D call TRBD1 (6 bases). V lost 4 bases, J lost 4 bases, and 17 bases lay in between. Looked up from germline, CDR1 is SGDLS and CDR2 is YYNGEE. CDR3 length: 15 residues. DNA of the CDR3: TGTGCCAGCAGCCCCCGAGGGGGGGAGGTCACTGAAGCTTTCTTT. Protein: CASSPRGGEVTEAFF.

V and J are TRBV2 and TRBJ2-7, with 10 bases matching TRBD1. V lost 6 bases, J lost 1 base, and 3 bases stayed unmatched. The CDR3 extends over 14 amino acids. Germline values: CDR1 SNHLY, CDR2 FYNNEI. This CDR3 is CASRDRGQSYEQYF. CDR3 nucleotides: TGTGCCAGCAGAGACAGGGGGCAATCCTACGAGCAGTACTTC.

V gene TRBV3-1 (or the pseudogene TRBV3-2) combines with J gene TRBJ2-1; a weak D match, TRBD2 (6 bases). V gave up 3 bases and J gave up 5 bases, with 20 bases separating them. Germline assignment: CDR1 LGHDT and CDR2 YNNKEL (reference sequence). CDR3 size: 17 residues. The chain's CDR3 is CASSHHSRAGSNNEQFF. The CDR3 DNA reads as TGTGCCAGCAGCCATCATTCCCGGGCCGGGAGTAACAATGAGCAGTTCTTC.